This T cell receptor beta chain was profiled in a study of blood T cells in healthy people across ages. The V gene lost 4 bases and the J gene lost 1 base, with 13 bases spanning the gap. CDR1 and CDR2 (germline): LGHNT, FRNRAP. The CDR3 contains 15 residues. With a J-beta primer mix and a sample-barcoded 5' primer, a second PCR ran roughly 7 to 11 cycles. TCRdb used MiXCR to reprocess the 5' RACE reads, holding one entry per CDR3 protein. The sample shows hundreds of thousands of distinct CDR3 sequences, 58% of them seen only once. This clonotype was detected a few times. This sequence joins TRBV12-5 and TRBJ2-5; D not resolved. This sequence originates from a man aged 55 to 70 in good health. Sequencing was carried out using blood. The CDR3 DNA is TGTGCTAGTGGTTCCCCCAAAAAAATCCAAGAGACCCAGTACTTC. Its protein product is CASGSPKKIQETQYF.